The clone carrying this T cell receptor (beta chain) was counted many times. Researchers made TCR beta libraries by using iRepertoire HTBI primers and running Arm-PCR on CDR3 regions. TCRdb independently ran MiXCR on the multiplex PCR reads; one entry per CDR3 protein. This sample has about 430,000 distinct CDR3 sequences, with about 15% found just once. The time point denotes: newly diagnosed GD, antithyroid drugs for less than 3 months. From RNA extracted from PBMCs, the TCR library was made. The data derive from a study of regulatory T cells in long-lasting Graves disease. Germline loops: CDR1 MDHEN, CDR2 SYDVKM. The CDR3 runs to 16 residues. The V gene end was trimmed by 4 bases and the J gene end by 1 base; junction bases not matched to a gene: 7. This same sample was also part of a study on T cells in Graves' hyperthyroidism and ophthalmopathy.

The material was peripheral blood mononuclear cells (PBMCs), obtained at new diagnosis, from a patient treated with antithyroid drugs. The TCR originated in a woman aged 40 to 50 with Graves disease. The chain combines TRBV28 with TRBJ1-5, with TRBD1 identical over 7 bases. The CDR3, as DNA: TGTGCCAGCAGTTCACCAGGGGGTTTGAGCAATCAGCCCCAGCATTTT. Amino acids: CASSSPGGLSNQPQHF.